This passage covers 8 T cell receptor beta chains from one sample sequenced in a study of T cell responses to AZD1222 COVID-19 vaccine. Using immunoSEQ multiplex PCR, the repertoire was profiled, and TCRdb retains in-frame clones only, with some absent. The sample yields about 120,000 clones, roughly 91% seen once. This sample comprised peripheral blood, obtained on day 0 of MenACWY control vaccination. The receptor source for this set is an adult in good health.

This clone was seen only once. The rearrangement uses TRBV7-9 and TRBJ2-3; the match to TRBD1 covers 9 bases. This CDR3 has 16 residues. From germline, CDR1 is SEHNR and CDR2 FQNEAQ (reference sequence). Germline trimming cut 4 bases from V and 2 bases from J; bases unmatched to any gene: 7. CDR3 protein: CASSYRQGGDTDTQYF. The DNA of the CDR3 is TGTGCCAGCAGCTATCGACAGGGGGGGGACACAGATACGCAGTATTTT. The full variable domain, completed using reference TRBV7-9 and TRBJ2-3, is DTGVSQNPRHKITKRGQNVTFRCDPISEHNRLYWYRQTLGQGPEFLTYFQNEAQLEKSRLLSDRFSAERPKGSFSTLEIQRTEQGDSAMYLCASSYRQGGDTDTQYFGPGTRLTVL.

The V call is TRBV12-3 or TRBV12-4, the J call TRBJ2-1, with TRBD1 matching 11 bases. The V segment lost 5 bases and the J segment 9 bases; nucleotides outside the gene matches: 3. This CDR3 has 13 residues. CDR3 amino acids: CASSRTGGGEQFF. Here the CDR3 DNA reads TGTGCCAGCAGTCGGACAGGGGGCGGTGAGCAGTTCTTC.

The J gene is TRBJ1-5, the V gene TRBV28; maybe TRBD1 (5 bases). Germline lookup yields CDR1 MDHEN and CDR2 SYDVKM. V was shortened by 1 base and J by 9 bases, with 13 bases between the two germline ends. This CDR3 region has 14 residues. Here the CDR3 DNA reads TGTGCCAGCAGTTTATTGCGGCCAGGGCTGCCCCAGCATTTT. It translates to CASSLLRPGLPQHF.

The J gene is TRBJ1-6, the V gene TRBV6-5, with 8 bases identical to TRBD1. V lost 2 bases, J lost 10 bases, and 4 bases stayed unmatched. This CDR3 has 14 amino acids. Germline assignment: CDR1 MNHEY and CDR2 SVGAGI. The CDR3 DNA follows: TGTGCCAGCAGTTACGATCACAGGGGGTCACCCCTCCACTTT. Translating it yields CASSYDHRGSPLHF.

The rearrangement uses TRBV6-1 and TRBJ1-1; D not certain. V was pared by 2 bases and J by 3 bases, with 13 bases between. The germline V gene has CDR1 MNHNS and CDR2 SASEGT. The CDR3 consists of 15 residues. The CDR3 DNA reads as TGTGCCAGCAGTGAATATATAGGCGTCGACACTGAAGCTTTCTTT. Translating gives CASSEYIGVDTEAFF.

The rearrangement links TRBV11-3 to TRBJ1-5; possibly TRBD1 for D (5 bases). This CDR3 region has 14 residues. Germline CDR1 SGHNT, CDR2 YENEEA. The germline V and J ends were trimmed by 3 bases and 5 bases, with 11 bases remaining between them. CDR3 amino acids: CASSFARADQPQHF. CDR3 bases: TGTGCCAGCAGCTTTGCCAGGGCCGATCAGCCCCAGCATTTT. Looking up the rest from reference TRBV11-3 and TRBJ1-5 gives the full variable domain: EAGVVQSPRYKIIEKKQPVAFWCNPISGHNTLYWYLQNLGQGPELLIRYENEEAVDDSQLPKDRFSAERLKGVDSTLKIQPAELGDSAVYLCASSFARADQPQHFGDGTRLSIL.

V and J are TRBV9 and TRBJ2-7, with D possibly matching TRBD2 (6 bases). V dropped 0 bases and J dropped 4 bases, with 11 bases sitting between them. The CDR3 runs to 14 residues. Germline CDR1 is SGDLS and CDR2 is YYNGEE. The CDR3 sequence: CASSVASSAYEQYF. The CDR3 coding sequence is TGTGCCAGCAGCGTAGCCTCTAGCGCGTACGAGCAGTACTTC. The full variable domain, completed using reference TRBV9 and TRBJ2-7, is DSGVTQTPKHLITATGQRVTLRCSPRSGDLSVYWYQQSLDQGLQFLIQYYNGEERAKGNILERFSAQQFPDLHSELNLSSLELGDSALYFCASSVASSAYEQYFGPGTRLTVT.

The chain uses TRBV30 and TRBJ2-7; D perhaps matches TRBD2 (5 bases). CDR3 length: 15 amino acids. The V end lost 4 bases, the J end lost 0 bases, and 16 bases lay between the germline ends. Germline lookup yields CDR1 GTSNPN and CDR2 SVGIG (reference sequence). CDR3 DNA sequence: TGTGCCTGGACAACCGACCGACTACCCTCCTACGAGCAGTACTTC. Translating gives CAWTTDRLPSYEQYF. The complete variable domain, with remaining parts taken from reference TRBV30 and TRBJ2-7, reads SQTIHQWPATLVQPVGSPLSLECTVEGTSNPNLYWYRQAAGRGLQLLFYSVGIGQISSEVPQNLSASRPQDRQFILSSKKLLLSDSGFYLCAWTTDRLPSYEQYFGPGTRLTVT.